This passage covers 10 T cell receptor beta chains from one sample sequenced in a study of blood T cell repertoires in COVID-19. Sequencing used immunoSEQ multiplex PCR; TCRdb keeps in-frame clones, though not all of them. The repertoire holds roughly 34,000 clones, with around 90% as singletons. Source material: peripheral blood. These receptor sequences come from a human donor with active COVID-19. The donor label of this sample is uncertain.

The chain couples TRBV5-4 to TRBJ2-7, with 9 bases fitting TRBD1. This CDR3 is 14 amino acids long. In germline, CDR1 is SGHNT, CDR2 YYREEE (reference sequence). With 4 bases clipped from V and 3 bases from J, the junction kept 5 bases outside the gene matches. CDR3 nucleotide sequence: TGTGCCAGCAGCATCGGACAGGGGATCTACGAGCAGTACTTC. Translating gives CASSIGQGIYEQYF. The full variable domain, in which reference TRBV5-4 and TRBJ2-7 provide the parts outside the CDR3, is ETGVTQSPTHLIKTRGQQVTLRCSSQSGHNTVSWYQQALGQGPQFIFQYYREEENGRGNFPPRFSGLQFPNYSSELNVNALELDDSALYLCASSIGQGIYEQYFGPGTRLTVT.

The chain employs TRBV19 and TRBJ2-3; D is unclear. The CDR3 has 14 amino acids. The germline V gene has CDR1 LNHDA and CDR2 SQIVND (reference sequence). Trimming took 1 base from V and 2 from J, leaving 7 bases between them. The CDR3 DNA sequence: TGTGCCAGTAGTATAGCTGGCTCCACAGATACGCAGTATTTT. Its protein is CASSIAGSTDTQYF.

The chain is built from TRBV9 and TRBJ2-3, with 14 nucleotides matching TRBD2. The J segment lost 6 bases and the V segment lost 0 bases, leaving 9 bases of the junction unmatched. This CDR3 has 18 amino acids. Germline CDR1 SGDLS, CDR2 YYNGEE. The CDR3 loop reads CASSVEVTSGRGCDTQYF. Written as DNA, the CDR3 is TGTGCCAGCAGCGTAGAGGTGACTAGCGGGAGGGGTTGCGATACGCAGTATTTT. The full variable domain, rest sourced from reference TRBV9 and TRBJ2-3, is DSGVTQTPKHLITATGQRVTLRCSPRSGDLSVYWYQQSLDQGLQFLIQYYNGEERAKGNILERFSAQQFPDLHSELNLSSLELGDSALYFCASSVEVTSGRGCDTQYFGPGTRLTVL.

This sequence joins TRBV6-5 and TRBJ1-3; D is perhaps TRBD1 (5 bases). V lost 8 bases and J lost 4, with 15 bases in between. The germline CDR1 and CDR2 sequences are MNHEY and SVGAGI. The CDR3 is 14 residues long. The CDR3 region is CASQRGGTGNTIYF. The CDR3 region has the DNA TGTGCCAGCCAGAGAGGAGGGACGGGAAACACCATATATTTT.

This CDR3 is CASSEFGTANYEQYF. DNA for the CDR3: TGTGCCAGCAGTGAATTTGGGACTGCGAACTACGAGCAGTACTTC. J is TRBJ2-7 and V is TRBV25-1; a possible D gene is TRBD2 (6 bases). The CDR3 is made up of 15 amino acids. Trimming cost V 1 base and J 3 bases, with 13 bases left between them. Looked up from germline, CDR1 is MGHDK and CDR2 is SYGVNS.

This sequence joins TRBV28 and TRBJ1-1, with D possibly TRBD1 on 5 matching bases. Germline values: CDR1 MDHEN, CDR2 SYDVKM. Between the trimmed V and J ends, which lost 10 bases and 1 base, there was a span of 19 bases. This CDR3 has 15 amino acids. CDR3 region: CAISNPGGGNTEAFF. DNA of the CDR3: TGTGCCATCTCAAACCCCGGGGGAGGGAACACTGAAGCTTTCTTT.

This chain uses TRBV27 with TRBJ1-2, with 8 bases that match TRBD1. The CDR3 sequence is 14 residues long. The V gene's germline CDR1 is MNHEY and CDR2 SMNVEV (reference sequence). The junction had 8 bases not matched to a gene; V was cut back by 4 bases and J by 7 bases. CDR3 in amino acids: CASSSLTGVGGYTF. CDR3 DNA: TGTGCCAGCAGTTCCCTGACAGGGGTGGGTGGCTACACCTTC.

In nucleotides, the CDR3 is TGTGCCAGCGGGTTGGGCGGGCTCGTATCCGAGCAGTACTTC. It yields the protein CASGLGGLVSEQYF. The chain carries TRBV6-6 and TRBJ2-7, with TRBD2 as a possible D gene (5 bases). Germline lookup yields CDR1 MNHNY and CDR2 SVGAGI (reference sequence). V lost 8 bases to trimming and J lost 6 bases, with 20 bases between them. CDR3 length: 14 residues.

This chain uses TRBV30 with TRBJ2-7; 7 positions match TRBD2. This CDR3 is built from 12 residues. Germline CDR1 and CDR2: GTSNPN and SVGIG (reference sequence). V shed 5 bases, J shed 3 bases, and the junction held 4 bases outside the gene matches. Here the CDR3 DNA reads TGTGCCTGGTCGGGGGGATACTACGAGCAGTACTTC. It codes for CAWSGGYYEQYF.

The chain carries TRBV30 and TRBJ2-5; D possibly corresponds to TRBD1 (7 bases). Trimming removed 4 bases from V and 7 bases from J, with 16 bases in between. The CDR3 runs 13 residues. Germline CDR1 is GTSNPN and CDR2 is SVGIG (reference sequence). Here the CDR3 reads CAWIRQGGWTQYF. The CDR3 DNA follows: TGTGCCTGGATAAGGCAGGGGGGATGGACCCAGTACTTC.